This T cell receptor (beta chain) comes out of a study of T cell responses to AZD1222 COVID-19 vaccine (dated by TCRdb to the early 2020s). Turning to the overall study: Because spike-specific TCR depth and breadth did not differ between the two schedules, AZD1222 recipients who got a second dose at roughly 4 weeks were pooled with those who got a second dose at roughly 12 weeks. A total of 233 trial participants underwent TCR sequencing, of whom 207 received two doses of AZD1222 and approximately 25 received two doses of the MenACWY control vaccine. Trial participants were enrolled by age into 18-55, 56-69 and 70-plus year subgroups, with approximately 160, 26 and 62 TCR-sequenced participants respectively.

The CDR3 regions of human TCRbeta chains were analyzed by immunosequencing. The paper's data handling went like this. TCRs in the repertoires were matched against a reference library of SARS-CoV-2-specific TCRs that had been generated with the MIRA antigen-specificity platform. Breadth meant the fraction of unique TCRs that were SARS-CoV-2-associated, whereas depth meant the fraction of total T cells that were SARS-CoV-2-associated. Using the MIRA data, each spike-specific TCR was mapped to the spike region that the TCR reacts to and placed in a CD4 or CD8 class. Log10-transformed breadth and depth values were compared by one-way ANOVA with Sidak's multiple comparisons tests. TCRdb took this table from immuneACCESS and kept in-frame rearrangements with V and J called. Such tables lack part of the clones; where checked against another copy, unresolved V genes explain under half of the gap, and the rest is unexplained. The V and J calls and clone size come from that table; D and trimming were worked out from the DNA. Counted in this sample were 100,000 to 150,000 clones; under 90% of them appeared once. 20% to 25% of the sample goes to the ten largest clones.

The time point label of this sample denotes: baseline before first vaccination. The vaccinee samples were drawn from two UK trials, COV001 and COV002, one of which was a single-blind randomized controlled phase 2/3 trial testing AZD1222 (ChAdOx1 nCoV-19) in healthy adults. For TCRbeta chain sequencing, PBMC samples from trial participants were taken at day 0 and at day 28 after the second dose. To note about this clone: The specificity of this receptor is unknown. Base qualities were left out, and no much larger clone turns up one base away.

The CDR3 goes from the cysteine to the phenylalanine over 13 residues. Here the CDR3 DNA is all that survives: 39 bases in frame from base 1. Cut back by 5 bases and 4 bases, the V and J ends lie 11 bases apart. CDR1 and CDR2, looked up from the germline V gene, are SGHTA and FQGNSA. Here is what the overall study found, with its caveats: Reportedly, almost half of the unique spike-specific TCRs recognized epitopes lying outside the regions that are mutated in the B.1.351 and B.1.1.7 variants. Spike-specific TCR breadth and depth rose significantly after two AZD1222 doses compared with day 0 and with MenACWY recipients. CD4 TCRs associated with the vaccine covered the entire spike protein, and the dominant responses were in regions 160-218 and 743-854. Conclusions about previously exposed vaccinees are limited because only six or seven AZD1222 recipients were SARS-CoV-2 seropositive at baseline. Because no day 14 peak-response samples were available, the repertoires could be characterized only after the peak T cell response. Participants were mostly white British, with more females than males. The authors suggested clonal diversity may have been underestimated. The 56-69-year group was small, and its depth increase did not reach significance, likely because of low power.

This TCR derives from an adult in good health. This chain joins TRBV7-2 to TRBJ1-2, with no confident D gene call. The sequenced sample was peripheral blood, obtained on day 0 of AZD1222 vaccination. In nucleotides, the sequence is TGTGCCAGCAGCCAATCGGGCGGCTATGGCTACACCTTC. It translates to CASSQSGGYGYTF. Reference TRBV7-2 and TRBJ1-2 proteins supply the regions before and after the CDR3; the full variable domain is: GAGVSQSPSNKVTEKGKDVELRCDPISGHTALYWYRQSLGQGLEFLIYFQGNSAPDKSGLPSDRFSAERTGGSVSTLTIQRTQQEDSAVYLCASSQSGGYGYTFGSGTRLTVV.